The entry below gives a single T cell receptor beta chain sequence along with its context. This sample is part of a study of blood T cell repertoires in COVID-19. Study-wide context: Samples of COVID-19 (acute and convalescent) were obtained from the United States, Italy and Spain.

Measured with immunoSEQ multiplex PCR; TCRdb has only the in-frame clones, and not every one. The sample holds 120,000 to 150,000 clones, 84% seen once. The CDR3 is 15 amino acids. CDR1 is SGHVS, CDR2 FNYEAQ, per germline. V lost 5 bases and J 1 base, leaving 11 bases between the germline ends. The specimen was peripheral blood. This clonotype originated in a woman in her fifties or sixties in a cohort sampled during active or convalescent COVID-19. The chain combines TRBV7-6 with TRBJ2-2, with a possible D match to TRBD2 (5 bases). The CDR3, as DNA: TGTGCCAGCAGCGATTATGGACTGAACACCGGGGAGCTGTTTTTT. Translating gives CASSDYGLNTGELFF.